Listed below are T cell receptor beta chains from one sample, sequenced in a study of T cell responses to AZD1222 COVID-19 vaccine. TCRdb keeps only in-frame clones here, not all; method: immunoSEQ multiplex PCR. The table records under 150,000 clones, approximately 92% of them present only once. This specimen was peripheral blood, taken 28 days after the second AZD1222 dose. Every receptor here comes from an adult who received the AZD1222 COVID-19 vaccine. Each CDR3 is given without its conserved first and last residue. Each record gives: clone size, D gene, J gene, V gene, CDR3 protein. D genes are given only for firm matches. Rows may omit the clone size; those that give it use once, few, many or a size class.

abundance: -
d_gene: TRBD1
j_gene: TRBJ1-1
v_gene: TRBV6-5
CDR3aa: ATLADRGRTEAF

abundance: -
d_gene: -
j_gene: TRBJ1-3
v_gene: TRBV2
CDR3aa: ASSESASGNTIY

abundance: -
d_gene: -
j_gene: TRBJ2-2
v_gene: TRBV19
CDR3aa: ASSTLAKQDTGELF

abundance: -
d_gene: TRBD1
j_gene: TRBJ2-1
v_gene: TRBV5-4
CDR3aa: ASSLARDRGYNEQF

abundance: few
d_gene: -
j_gene: TRBJ1-6
v_gene: TRBV5-1
CDR3aa: ASSLGSNYNSPLH

abundance: -
d_gene: TRBD1
j_gene: TRBJ1-2
v_gene: TRBV28
CDR3aa: ASSISGTGRYGYT

abundance: -
d_gene: -
j_gene: TRBJ2-5
v_gene: TRBV27
CDR3aa: ASSLLGAGETQY

abundance: -
d_gene: -
j_gene: TRBJ2-3
v_gene: TRBV29-1
CDR3aa: SVWGTLFSTDTQY

abundance: -
d_gene: TRBD1
j_gene: TRBJ1-3
v_gene: TRBV28
CDR3aa: ASSLSGQDSGNTIY

abundance: -
d_gene: -
j_gene: TRBJ2-1
v_gene: TRBV21-1
CDR3aa: ASSKGGDTREDEQF

abundance: -
d_gene: -
j_gene: TRBJ2-7
v_gene: TRBV6-5
CDR3aa: ASTRSQSNYEQY

abundance: -
d_gene: -
j_gene: TRBJ1-1
v_gene: TRBV7-9
CDR3aa: ASSFTAIKEAF

abundance: -
d_gene: TRBD1
j_gene: TRBJ2-6
v_gene: TRBV7-2
CDR3aa: ASRAGGVGANVLT

abundance: -
d_gene: -
j_gene: TRBJ2-7
v_gene: TRBV27
CDR3aa: ASSSGGSYEQY

abundance: -
d_gene: -
j_gene: TRBJ1-1
v_gene: TRBV6-6
CDR3aa: ASSSQEMNTEAF

abundance: -
d_gene: -
j_gene: TRBJ1-1
v_gene: TRBV5-1
CDR3aa: ASSLQPNTEAF

abundance: -
d_gene: TRBD1
j_gene: TRBJ1-1
v_gene: TRBV6-6
CDR3aa: ASSKGGPMNTEAF